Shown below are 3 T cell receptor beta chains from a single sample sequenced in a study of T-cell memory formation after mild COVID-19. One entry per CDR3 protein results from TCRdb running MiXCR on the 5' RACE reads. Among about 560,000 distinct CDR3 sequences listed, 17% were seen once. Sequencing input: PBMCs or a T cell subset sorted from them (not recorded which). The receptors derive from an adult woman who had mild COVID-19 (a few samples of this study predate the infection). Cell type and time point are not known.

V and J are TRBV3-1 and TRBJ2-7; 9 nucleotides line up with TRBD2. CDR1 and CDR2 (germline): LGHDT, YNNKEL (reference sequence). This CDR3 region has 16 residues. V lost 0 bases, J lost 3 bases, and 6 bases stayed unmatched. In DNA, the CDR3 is TGTGCCAGCAGCCAAGATTTAAGCGGGAGGAGCTACGAGCAGTACTTC. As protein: CASSQDLSGRSYEQYF.

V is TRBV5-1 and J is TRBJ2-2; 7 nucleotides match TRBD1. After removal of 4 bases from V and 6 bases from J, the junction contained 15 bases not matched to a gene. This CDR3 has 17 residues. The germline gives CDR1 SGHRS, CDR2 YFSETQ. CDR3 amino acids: CASSLTGTAISAGELFF. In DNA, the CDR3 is TGCGCCAGCAGCCTTACCGGGACAGCCATTTCGGCCGGGGAGCTGTTTTTT. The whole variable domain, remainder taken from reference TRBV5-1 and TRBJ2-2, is KAGVTQTPRYLIKTRGQQVTLSCSPISGHRSVSWYQQTPGQGLQFLFEYFSETQRNKGNFPGRFSGRQFSNSRSEMNVSTLELGDSALYLCASSLTGTAISAGELFFGEGSRLTVL.

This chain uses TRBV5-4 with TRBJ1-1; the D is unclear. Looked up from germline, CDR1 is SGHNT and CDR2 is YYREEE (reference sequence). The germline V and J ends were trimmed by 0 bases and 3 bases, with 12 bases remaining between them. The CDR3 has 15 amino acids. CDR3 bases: TGTGCCAGCAGCTTGGTCGAGCTATCTGACACTGAAGCTTTCTTT. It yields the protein CASSLVELSDTEAFF.